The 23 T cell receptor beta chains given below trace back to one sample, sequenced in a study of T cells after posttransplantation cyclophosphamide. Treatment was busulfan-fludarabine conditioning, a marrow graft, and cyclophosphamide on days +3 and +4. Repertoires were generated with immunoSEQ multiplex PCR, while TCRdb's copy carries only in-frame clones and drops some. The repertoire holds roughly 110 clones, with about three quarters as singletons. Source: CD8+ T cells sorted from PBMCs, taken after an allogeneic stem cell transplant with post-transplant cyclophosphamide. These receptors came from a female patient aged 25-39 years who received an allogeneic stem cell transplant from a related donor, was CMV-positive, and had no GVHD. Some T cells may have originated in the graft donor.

CDR3: CASHRPGTGGTNTEAFF. The CDR3 DNA reads TGCGCCAGCCACCGACCGGGGACAGGGGGGACGAACACTGAAGCTTTCTTT. V and J are TRBV5-1 and TRBJ1-1; 11 bases line up with TRBD1. Germline-derived CDR1 and CDR2 are SGHRS and YFSETQ. Losses at the gene ends were 7 bases for V and 1 base for J; bases not matched to a gene: 12. The length of the CDR3 is 17 residues.

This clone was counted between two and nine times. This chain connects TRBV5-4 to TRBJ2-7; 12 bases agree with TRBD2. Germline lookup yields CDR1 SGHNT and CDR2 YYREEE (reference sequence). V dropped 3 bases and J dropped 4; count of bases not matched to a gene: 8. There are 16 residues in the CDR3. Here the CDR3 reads CASSSHSSGGAYEQYF. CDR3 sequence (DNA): TGTGCCAGCAGCTCCCACTCTAGCGGGGGGGCGTACGAGCAGTACTTC. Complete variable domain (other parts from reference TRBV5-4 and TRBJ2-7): ETGVTQSPTHLIKTRGQQVTLRCSSQSGHNTVSWYQQALGQGPQFIFQYYREEENGRGNFPPRFSGLQFPNYSSELNVNALELDDSALYLCASSSHSSGGAYEQYFGPGTRLTVT.

The CDR3 DNA reads as TGCGCCAGCAGCTCCCTCAAAACAGGGGGCGAGACCGGGGAGCTGTTTTTT. Protein product: CASSSLKTGGETGELFF. The V call is TRBV5-1, the J call TRBJ2-2; TRBD1 matches at 9 bases. Unmatched junction bases numbered 11, after V lost 3 bases and J lost 5 bases. The V gene's germline CDR1 is SGHRS and CDR2 YFSETQ. This CDR3 spans 17 amino acids.

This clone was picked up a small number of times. The DNA for the CDR3 is TGTGCCACCAGCAGAGATCGGGGGGAGGGCCAGCCCCAGCATTTT. It translates to CATSRDRGEGQPQHF. V gene TRBV15 combines with J gene TRBJ1-5; possible D gene TRBD1, 5 bases. Germline CDR1 reads LNHNV; CDR2 reads YYDKDF (reference sequence). V lost 0 bases, J lost 7 bases, and 13 bases lay in between. The CDR3 sequence is 15 residues long.

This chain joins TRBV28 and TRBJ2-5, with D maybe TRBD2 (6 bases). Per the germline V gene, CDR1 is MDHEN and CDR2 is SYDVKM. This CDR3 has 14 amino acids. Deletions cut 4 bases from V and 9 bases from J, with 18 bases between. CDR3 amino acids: CASSSGTAWGAQYF. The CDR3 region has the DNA TGTGCCAGCAGTTCCGGGACCGCTTGGGGGGCCCAGTACTTC.

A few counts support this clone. This CDR3 is CASSPGRGPDTQYF. DNA for the CDR3: TGTGCCAGCAGCCCTGGCCGAGGCCCAGATACGCAGTATTTT. The chain combines TRBV6-5 with TRBJ2-3; D unclear. Per the germline V gene, CDR1 is MNHEY and CDR2 is SVGAGI. Between the trimmed V and J ends, which lost 6 bases and 4 bases, there was a span of 14 bases. The CDR3 runs 14 residues.

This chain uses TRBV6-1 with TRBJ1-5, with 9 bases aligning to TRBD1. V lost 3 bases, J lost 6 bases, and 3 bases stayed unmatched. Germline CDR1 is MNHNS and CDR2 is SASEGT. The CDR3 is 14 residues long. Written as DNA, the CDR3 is TGTGCCAGCAGTGAGGGACAGGGAGCTCAGCCCCAGCATTTT. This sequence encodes CASSEGQGAQPQHF.

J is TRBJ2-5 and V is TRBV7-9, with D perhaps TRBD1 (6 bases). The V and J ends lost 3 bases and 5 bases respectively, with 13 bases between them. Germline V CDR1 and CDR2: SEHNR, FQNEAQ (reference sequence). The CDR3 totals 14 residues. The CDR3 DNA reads TGTGCCAGCAGCTTTAGACAGGAAGGGGAGACCCAGTACTTC. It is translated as CASSFRQEGETQYF.

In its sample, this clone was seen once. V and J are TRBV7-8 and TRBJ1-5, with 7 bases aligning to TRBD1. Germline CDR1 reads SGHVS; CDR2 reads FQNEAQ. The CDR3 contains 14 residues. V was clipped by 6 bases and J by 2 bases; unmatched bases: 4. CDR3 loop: CASSPGTGNQPQHF. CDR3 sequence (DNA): TGTGCCAGCAGTCCCGGGACAGGCAATCAGCCCCAGCATTTT.

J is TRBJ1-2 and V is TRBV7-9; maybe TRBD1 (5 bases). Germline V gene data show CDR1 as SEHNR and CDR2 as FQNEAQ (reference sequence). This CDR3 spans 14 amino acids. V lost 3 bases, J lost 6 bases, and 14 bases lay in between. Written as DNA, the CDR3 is TGTGCCAGCAGCTTCGGTAGGGGCGGAAATGGCTACACCTTC. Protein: CASSFGRGGNGYTF.

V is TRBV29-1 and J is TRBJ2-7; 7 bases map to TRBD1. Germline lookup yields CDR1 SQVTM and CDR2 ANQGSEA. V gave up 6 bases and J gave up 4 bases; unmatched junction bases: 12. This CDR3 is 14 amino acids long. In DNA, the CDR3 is TGCAGCGTAAGACAGGGTCGGGGCGAATACGAGCAGTACTTC. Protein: CSVRQGRGEYEQYF.

The DNA of the CDR3 is TGCGCCAGCAGCAACCCCAGGACAGGGGGTAACACCGGGGAGCTGTTTTTT. Its translation is CASSNPRTGGNTGELFF. This chain uses TRBV5-1 with TRBJ2-2; 10 bases line up with TRBD1. The CDR3 loop spans 17 amino acids. Germline CDR1 SGHRS, CDR2 YFSETQ. V shed 4 bases and J 2 bases; nucleotides not matched to a gene: 8.

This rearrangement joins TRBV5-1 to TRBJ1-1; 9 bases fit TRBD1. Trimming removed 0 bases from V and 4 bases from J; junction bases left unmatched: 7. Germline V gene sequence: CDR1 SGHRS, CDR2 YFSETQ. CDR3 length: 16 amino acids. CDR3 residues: CASSLEWGTGSTEAFF. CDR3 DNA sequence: TGCGCCAGCAGCTTGGAGTGGGGGACAGGGAGCACTGAAGCTTTCTTT. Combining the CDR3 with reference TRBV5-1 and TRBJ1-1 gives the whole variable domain KAGVTQTPRYLIKTRGQQVTLSCSPISGHRSVSWYQQTPGQGLQFLFEYFSETQRNKGNFPGRFSGRQFSNSRSEMNVSTLELGDSALYLCASSLEWGTGSTEAFFGQGTRLTVV.

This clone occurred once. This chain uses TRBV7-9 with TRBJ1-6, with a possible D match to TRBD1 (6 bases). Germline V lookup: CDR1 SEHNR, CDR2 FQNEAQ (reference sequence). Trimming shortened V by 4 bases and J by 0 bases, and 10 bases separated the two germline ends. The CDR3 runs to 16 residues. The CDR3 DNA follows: TGTGCCAGCAGCTCAGGGGTAGGCTCCTATAATTCACCCCTCCACTTT. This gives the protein CASSSGVGSYNSPLHF.

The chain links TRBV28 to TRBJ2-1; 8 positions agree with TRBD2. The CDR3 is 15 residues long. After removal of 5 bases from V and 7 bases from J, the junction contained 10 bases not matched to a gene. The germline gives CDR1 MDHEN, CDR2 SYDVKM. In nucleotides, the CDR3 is TGTGCCAGCAGTCTTGCGGGGGGACCGCGGAATGAGCAGTTCTTC. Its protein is CASSLAGGPRNEQFF.

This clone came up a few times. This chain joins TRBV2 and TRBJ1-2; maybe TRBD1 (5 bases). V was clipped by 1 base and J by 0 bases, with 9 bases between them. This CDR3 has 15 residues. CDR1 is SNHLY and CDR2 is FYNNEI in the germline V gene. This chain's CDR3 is CASSEVWGANYGYTF. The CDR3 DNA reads TGTGCCAGCAGTGAAGTTTGGGGGGCTAACTATGGCTACACCTTC. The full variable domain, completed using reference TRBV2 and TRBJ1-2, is EPEVTQTPSHQVTQMGQEVILRCVPISNHLYFYWYRQILGQKVEFLVSFYNNEISEKSEIFDDQFSVERPDGSNFTLKIRSTKLEDSAMYFCASSEVWGANYGYTFGSGTRLTVV.

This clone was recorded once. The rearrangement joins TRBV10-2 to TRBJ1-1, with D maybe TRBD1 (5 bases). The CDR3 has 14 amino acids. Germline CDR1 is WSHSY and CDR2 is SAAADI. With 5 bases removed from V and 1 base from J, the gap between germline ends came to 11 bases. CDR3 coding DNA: TGCGCCAGCAGTTTCCAGGGCACGAACACTGAAGCTTTCTTT. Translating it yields CASSFQGTNTEAFF.

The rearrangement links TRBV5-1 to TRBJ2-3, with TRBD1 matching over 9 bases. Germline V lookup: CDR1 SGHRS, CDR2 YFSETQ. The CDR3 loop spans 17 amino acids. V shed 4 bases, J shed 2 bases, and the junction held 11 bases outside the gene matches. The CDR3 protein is CASSRIMTGGNTDTQYF. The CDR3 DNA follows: TGCGCCAGCAGCCGAATCATGACAGGGGGAAACACAGATACGCAGTATTTT.

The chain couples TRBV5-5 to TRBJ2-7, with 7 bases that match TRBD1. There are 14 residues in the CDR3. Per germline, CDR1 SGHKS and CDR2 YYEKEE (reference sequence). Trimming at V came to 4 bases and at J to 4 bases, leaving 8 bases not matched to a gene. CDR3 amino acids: CASSPTGQEYEQYF. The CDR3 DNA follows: TGTGCCAGCAGCCCCACTGGACAGGAGTACGAGCAGTACTTC.

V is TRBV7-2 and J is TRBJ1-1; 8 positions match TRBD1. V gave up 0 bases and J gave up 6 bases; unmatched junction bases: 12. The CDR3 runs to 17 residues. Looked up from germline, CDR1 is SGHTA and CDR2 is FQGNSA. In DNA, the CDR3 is TGTGCCAGCAGCTTAGCGCGCAACCTGGACAGGGCGGCTGAAGCTTTCTTT. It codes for CASSLARNLDRAAEAFF.

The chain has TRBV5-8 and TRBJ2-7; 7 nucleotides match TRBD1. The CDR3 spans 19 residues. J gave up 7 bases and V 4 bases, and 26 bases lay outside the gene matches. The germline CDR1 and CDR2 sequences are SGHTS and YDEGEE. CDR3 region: CASSRKSGDSPNYPREQYF. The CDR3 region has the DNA TGTGCCAGCAGCCGCAAATCCGGGGACAGCCCAAATTACCCCCGGGAGCAGTACTTC.

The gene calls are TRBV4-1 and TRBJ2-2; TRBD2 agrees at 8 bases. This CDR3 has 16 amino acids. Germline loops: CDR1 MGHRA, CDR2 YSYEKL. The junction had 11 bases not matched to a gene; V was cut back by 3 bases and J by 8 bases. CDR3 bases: TGCGCCAGCAGCCAGATTAGCGGGGCAGATTCTGGGGAGCTGTTTTTT. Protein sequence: CASSQISGADSGELFF.

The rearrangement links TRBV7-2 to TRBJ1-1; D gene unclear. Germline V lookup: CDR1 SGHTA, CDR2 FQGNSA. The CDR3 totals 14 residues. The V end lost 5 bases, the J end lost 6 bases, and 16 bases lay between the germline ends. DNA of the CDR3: TGTGCCAGCAGCCACCTACTTGGCGGGGCTGAAGCTTTCTTT. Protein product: CASSHLLGGAEAFF.